Each of the 10 T cell receptor beta chains below was sequenced from the same sample in a study of identical twins. MiXCR, applied by TCRdb to the 5' RACE reads, yields one record per CDR3 protein. The sample has some 230,000 distinct CDR3 sequences; 6% to 7% are singletons. These data were also reused for a study on T cells expressing NK-cell markers.

Material for sequencing was CD8+ T cells sorted from blood. The receptors come from a woman in her late teens or twenties in good health.

This clonotype was detected a few times. The chain combines TRBV6-1 with TRBJ2-3; TRBD2 matches at 9 bases. V lost 8 bases to trimming and J lost 5 bases; unmatched junction nucleotides: 14. The CDR3 consists of 16 residues. The germline V gene has CDR1 MNHNS and CDR2 SASEGT. The chain's CDR3 is CASGSSGSLGRDTQYF. The CDR3 DNA is TGTGCCAGCGGAAGTAGCGGGAGCCTCGGGAGAGATACGCAGTATTTT.

This clonotype was seen at least ten times. The chain couples TRBV21-1 to TRBJ2-7. TRBV21-1 is annotated as a pseudogene. The CDR3 has 14 residues. As DNA, the CDR3 is TGTGCCAGCAGCAAAGGGATACTCTACTACGAGCAGTACTTC. This encodes CASSKGILYYEQYF.

This clonotype showed up just a few times. J is TRBJ2-7 and V is TRBV20-1; D remains ambiguous. V lost 8 bases to trimming and J lost 0 bases, with 11 bases between them. The CDR3 extends over 12 amino acids. Germline V gene data show CDR1 as DFQATT and CDR2 as SNEGSKA (reference sequence). CDR3 sequence reads: CSIPLSSYEQYF. The CDR3 DNA sequence: TGCAGTATTCCCCTAAGCTCCTACGAGCAGTACTTC.

There are a few counts of this clonotype. This chain connects TRBV5-1 to TRBJ2-7; a possible D gene is TRBD1 (6 bases). Per the germline V gene, CDR1 is SGHRS and CDR2 is YFSETQ. The germline V and J ends were trimmed by 6 bases and 0 bases, with 13 bases remaining between them. There are 14 residues in the CDR3. CDR3 nucleotides: TGCGCCAGCAAGTCGGAGGACAGCTCCTACGAGCAGTACTTC. Its protein product is CASKSEDSSYEQYF.

This clonotype turned up a few times. This chain joins TRBV2 and TRBJ2-1; 7 bases are shared with TRBD1. Germline lookup yields CDR1 SNHLY and CDR2 FYNNEI. The CDR3 runs 10 residues. J lost 14 bases, V lost 7 bases, and 5 bases had no gene match. CDR3 amino acids: CASTDRVKFF. The CDR3, as DNA: TGTGCCAGCACCGACAGGGTTAAGTTCTTC.

This clonotype was counted between two and nine times. The chain recombines TRBV12-3 or TRBV12-4 with TRBJ1-2, with 8 bases fitting TRBD1. The J segment lost 7 bases and the V segment lost 6 bases, leaving 4 bases of the junction unmatched. The CDR3 has 12 residues. For the CDR3, the DNA is TGTGCCAGCAGCCATGGACAGGGTGGCTACACCTTC. This sequence encodes CASSHGQGGYTF.

In its sample, this clonotype was seen a few times. The chain couples TRBV5-1 to TRBJ2-2; no clear D. Germline CDR1 and CDR2: SGHRS and YFSETQ. Between the trimmed V and J ends, which lost 3 bases and 5 bases, there was a span of 23 bases. The CDR3 spans 18 residues. The CDR3 is CASSSLEDASSRTGELFF. Here the CDR3 DNA reads TGCGCCAGCAGCTCCCTCGAGGATGCAAGCTCGCGTACCGGGGAGCTGTTTTTT.

The gene calls are TRBV12-5 and TRBJ2-7; no reliable D call. The CDR3 sequence is 15 residues long. Germline V gives CDR1 LGHNT, CDR2 FRNRAP. V was shortened by 1 base and J by 4 bases, with 14 bases between the two germline ends. Written as DNA, the CDR3 is TGTGCTAGTGGTTTGGGGGTAGGCCCCGGGTACGAGCAGTACTTC. Encoded protein: CASGLGVGPGYEQYF.

This clonotype appeared many times. The chain uses TRBV6-4 and TRBJ2-3; TRBD1 aligns across 8 bases. The CDR3 spans 14 residues. V lost 4 bases and J lost 4; bases outside the gene matches: 4. Germline assignment: CDR1 MRHNA and CDR2 SNTAGT. CDR3 sequence: CASSGGQGADTQYF. Written as DNA, the CDR3 is TGTGCCAGCAGTGGTGGACAGGGTGCAGATACGCAGTATTTT.

The chain is built from TRBV7-8 and TRBJ2-7, with D tentatively TRBD2 (6 bases). The CDR3 contains 12 residues. From germline, CDR1 is SGHVS and CDR2 FQNEAQ. The V gene lost 6 bases and the J gene lost 6 bases, with 12 bases spanning the gap. Here the CDR3 DNA reads TGTGCCAGCAGGGATTTGGGGGGCGAGCAGTACTTC. Translated, it gives CASRDLGGEQYF.